The 25 T cell receptor beta chains below all came from one sample that was sequenced in a study of T-cell memory formation after mild COVID-19. TCRdb independently ran MiXCR on the 5' RACE reads; one entry per CDR3 protein. The table shows about 600,000 distinct CDR3 sequences, with about 20% occurring only once. Sequenced material: PBMCs or a T cell subset sorted from them (not recorded which). Receptor source: an adult woman who had mild COVID-19 (a few samples of this study predate the infection). Cell type and time point are not known.

The V call is TRBV21-1, the J call TRBJ2-1; no DNA check was done on the table's D call, TRBD2. TRBV21-1 is a known pseudogene. The CDR3 has 15 residues. Here the CDR3 reads CASSDRLAGLDEQFF. In nucleotides, the CDR3 is TGTGCCAGCAGCGACCGACTAGCGGGGCTGGATGAGCAGTTCTTC.

The chain combines TRBV10-3 with TRBJ1-6; a weak D match, TRBD1 (5 bases). Germline CDR1 is ENHRY and CDR2 is SYGVKD. V was cut by 2 bases and J by 2 bases, with 13 bases left in between. CDR3 length: 17 amino acids. The CDR3, as DNA: TGTGCCATCAGTGAGGGGTCTAGGGGAACCTATAATTCACCCCTCCACTTT. Its translation: CAISEGSRGTYNSPLHF.

The gene calls are TRBV4-3 and TRBJ2-5; D is undetermined. CDR1 and CDR2 from the germline V gene are LGHNA and YSLEER. The CDR3 extends over 16 amino acids. The ends were cut back, 4 bases at V and 4 bases at J, with 19 bases in the middle. The CDR3 nucleotides are TGCGCCAGCAGCCTAAACCCGGGCAGTTTGGCAGAGACCCAGTACTTC. Its protein is CASSLNPGSLAETQYF.

This clonotype was observed a handful of times. This chain joins TRBV6-5 and TRBJ2-1; D is perhaps TRBD2 (6 bases). The CDR3 loop spans 14 amino acids. Per germline, CDR1 MNHEY and CDR2 SVGAGI. V lost 9 bases and J lost 7, with 19 bases in between. The chain's CDR3 is CASGRSGHSNEQFF. DNA for the CDR3: TGTGCCAGTGGCAGAAGCGGGCATAGTAATGAGCAGTTCTTC.

This clonotype was observed a few times. The chain recombines TRBV5-4 with TRBJ2-5; possibly TRBD2 for D (5 bases). Germline V gives CDR1 SGHNT, CDR2 YYREEE (reference sequence). There are 15 residues in the CDR3. Trimming stripped 1 base from V and 4 bases from J, with 14 bases between. CDR3 loop: CASSLWQDEGETQYF. As DNA, the CDR3 is TGTGCCAGCAGCTTGTGGCAGGACGAGGGAGAGACCCAGTACTTC.

V gene TRBV7-3 combines with J gene TRBJ2-3, with D perhaps given as TRBD1 or TRBD2 (5 bases each). Germline V CDR1 and CDR2: SGHTA, FQGTGA. V was clipped by 6 bases and J by 8 bases, with 12 bases between them. This CDR3 region has 12 residues. This CDR3 is CASSSHGATQYF. CDR3 in DNA: TGTGCCAGCAGTTCTCACGGGGCTACGCAGTATTTT. The full variable domain, rest sourced from reference TRBV7-3 and TRBJ2-3, is GAGVSQTPSNKVTEKGKYVELRCDPISGHTALYWYRQSLGQGPEFLIYFQGTGAADDSGLPNDRFFAVRPEGSVSTLKIQRTERGDSAVYLCASSSHGATQYFGPGTRLTVL.

This chain connects TRBV24-1 to TRBJ2-5; 8 bases are a match to TRBD1. CDR1 and CDR2 from the germline V gene are KGHDR and SFDVKD. CDR3 length: 15 amino acids. The V gene end was trimmed by 7 bases and the J gene end by 1 base; junction bases not matched to a gene: 7. CDR3 DNA: TGTGCCACCAGACTGACAGGGGATCCCCAAGAGACCCAGTACTTC. It specifies CATRLTGDPQETQYF.

The chain recombines TRBV2 with TRBJ2-1, with 9 bases matching TRBD2. The CDR3 extends over 18 amino acids. J lost 3 bases, V lost 7 bases, and 16 bases had no gene match. Germline V lookup: CDR1 SNHLY, CDR2 FYNNEI. The CDR3 loop reads CASTPGRGTSIFYNEQFF. For the CDR3, the DNA is TGTGCCAGCACCCCTGGCCGGGGGACTAGCATTTTCTACAATGAGCAGTTCTTC.

V is TRBV5-1 and J is TRBJ2-7, with D perhaps matching TRBD1 or TRBD2 (5 bases each). Germline V lookup: CDR1 SGHRS, CDR2 YFSETQ. V lost 1 base to trimming and J lost 1 base, with 15 bases between them. The CDR3 contains 16 residues. CDR3 region: CASSLLTGGVSYEQYF. CDR3 bases: TGCGCCAGCAGCTTGTTAACAGGAGGAGTGTCCTACGAGCAGTACTTC.

J is TRBJ1-2 and V is TRBV4-1; D ambiguous. The germline V gene encodes CDR1 MGHRA and CDR2 YSYEKL. CDR3 length: 15 amino acids. Trimming took off 0 bases at V and 2 bases at J, with 10 bases between the two ends. This chain's CDR3 is CASSQDRAGNYGYTF. Written as DNA, the CDR3 is TGCGCCAGCAGCCAAGATCGAGCGGGGAACTATGGCTACACCTTC.

This clonotype occurred a few times. V and J are TRBV7-3 and TRBJ2-1, with 8 bases lining up with TRBD2. V lost 4 bases to trimming and J lost 2 bases; unmatched junction nucleotides: 10. Germline V CDR1 and CDR2: SGHTA, FQGTGA. The CDR3 loop spans 17 amino acids. CDR3 amino acids: CASSSSGLALTYNEQFF. The CDR3 DNA sequence: TGTGCCAGCAGCTCGAGCGGACTAGCACTGACCTACAATGAGCAGTTCTTC.

The chain recombines TRBV11-2 with TRBJ2-7, with D unclear. The germline V gene encodes CDR1 SGHAT and CDR2 FQNNGV. V lost 4 bases to trimming and J lost 6 bases, with 16 bases between them. This CDR3 comprises 14 residues. The CDR3 here is CASSSPYLLGEQYF. CDR3 nucleotide sequence: TGTGCCAGCAGCTCGCCTTACCTCCTGGGCGAGCAGTACTTC.

The rearrangement joins TRBV20-1 to TRBJ2-7, with 8 positions matching TRBD2. This CDR3 has 14 residues. CDR1 is DFQATT and CDR2 is SNEGSKA in the germline V gene (reference sequence). With V trimmed by 6 bases and J by 2 bases, 9 bases remained unmatched. Here the CDR3 reads CSALGSSGAYEQYF. CDR3 bases: TGCAGTGCCCTCGGCAGTAGCGGGGCCTACGAGCAGTACTTC.

V and J are TRBV27 and TRBJ1-2; TRBD1 matches 8 bases. The CDR3 is 15 amino acids. The J segment lost 7 bases and the V segment lost 2 bases, leaving 9 bases of the junction unmatched. Germline V gene lookup returns CDR1 MNHEY and CDR2 SMNVEV (reference sequence). This chain's CDR3 is CASSLAKGGQAGYTF. In DNA, the CDR3 is TGTGCCAGCAGTTTAGCTAAAGGGGGACAGGCTGGCTACACCTTC.

The chain combines TRBV6-2 or TRBV6-3 with TRBJ2-7, with TRBD1 as a possible D gene (6 bases). CDR3 size: 12 residues. Germline loops: CDR1 MNHEY, CDR2 SVGEGT. The V end lost 6 bases, the J end lost 6 bases, and 12 bases lay between the germline ends. The CDR3 sequence: CASSPPGVEQYV. The CDR3 DNA is TGTGCCAGCAGCCCCCCAGGGGTCGAGCAGTACGTC.

The chain combines TRBV5-1 with TRBJ2-2, with TRBD1 matching over 7 bases. J gave up 3 bases and V 3 bases, and 5 bases lay outside the gene matches. The CDR3 has 15 residues. Germline V gene sequence: CDR1 SGHRS, CDR2 YFSETQ. Here the CDR3 DNA reads TGCGCCAGCAGCTCGAACAGGGGTGACACCGGGGAGCTGTTTTTT. Translating it yields CASSSNRGDTGELFF.

This clonotype has only a few counts. The gene calls are TRBV6-5 and TRBJ1-2; 10 bases agree with TRBD1. CDR1 is MNHEY and CDR2 is SVGAGI in the germline V gene. CDR3 length: 14 residues. The trim removed 6 bases at V and 2 bases at J, leaving 3 bases unmatched. CDR3 residues: CASSWGQGNYGYTF. The CDR3 region has the DNA TGTGCCAGCAGCTGGGGACAGGGGAACTATGGCTACACCTTC.

This clonotype has only a few counts. The chain is built from TRBV29-1 and TRBJ1-6, with D uncertain. CDR3 size: 13 residues. Per germline, CDR1 SQVTM and CDR2 ANQGSEA. Between the trimmed V and J ends, which lost 4 bases and 1 base, there was a span of 5 bases. The CDR3 DNA follows: TGCAGCGTTGGAGAGTCCTATAATTCACCCCTCCACTTT. This gives the protein CSVGESYNSPLHF.

The chain joins TRBV5-1 to TRBJ2-3; tentative D call: TRBD2 (5 bases). The V end lost 0 bases, the J end lost 2 bases, and 10 bases lay between the germline ends. Germline CDR1 is SGHRS and CDR2 is YFSETQ. CDR3 length: 15 amino acids. CDR3 sequence reads: CASSLDGLITDTQYF. CDR3 DNA sequence: TGCGCCAGCAGCTTGGACGGACTTATCACAGATACGCAGTATTTT.

The DNA of the CDR3 is TGTGCCAGTAGCGGGTTTGCGAATGAGCAGTTCTTC. This encodes CASSGFANEQFF. The chain combines TRBV19 with TRBJ2-1; D gene unclear. CDR3 length: 12 residues. V lost 6 bases, J lost 7 bases, and 10 bases lay in between. Germline values: CDR1 LNHDA, CDR2 SQIVND (reference sequence).

As for this clonotype: A much larger clone lies one base from this, so it may be a read error. J is TRBJ1-2 and V is TRBV7-9; TRBD1 matches at 7 bases. With 6 bases clipped from V and 2 bases from J, the junction kept 3 bases outside the gene matches. The CDR3 is 13 amino acids. Germline values: CDR1 SEHNR, CDR2 FQNEAQ (reference sequence). DNA for the CDR3: TGTGCCAGCAGACCGGGACAGAACTATGGCTACACCTTC. This codes for CASRPGQNYGYTF.

V usage is TRBV5-1 and J usage is TRBJ2-2, with D maybe TRBD2 (5 bases). This CDR3 comprises 16 residues. CDR1 and CDR2 (germline): SGHRS, YFSETQ. V lost 4 bases and J lost 4, with 17 bases in between. The CDR3 sequence: CASSTDPGFPTGELFF. CDR3 DNA sequence: TGCGCCAGCAGCACTGATCCGGGATTTCCCACCGGGGAGCTGTTTTTT.

This rearrangement joins TRBV12-5 to TRBJ2-2; unclear D gene. From germline, CDR1 is LGHNT and CDR2 FRNRAP. The V and J ends lost 2 bases and 4 bases respectively, with 8 bases between them. The CDR3 loop spans 14 amino acids. The CDR3 spells CASGLPTATGELFF. The CDR3 nucleotides read TGTGCTAGTGGTTTGCCTACAGCCACCGGGGAGCTGTTTTTT.

The chain is built from TRBV19 and TRBJ1-5, with 8 positions matching TRBD1. The V gene end was trimmed by 4 bases and the J gene end by 2 bases; junction bases not matched to a gene: 1. This CDR3 spans 14 amino acids. Germline V gene sequence: CDR1 LNHDA, CDR2 SQIVND (reference sequence). The DNA for the CDR3 is TGTGCCAGTAGTAGGGGACAGGGCAATCAGCCCCAGCATTTT. Its translation is CASSRGQGNQPQHF.

In this sample, this clonotype turned up a few times. The chain joins TRBV5-6 to TRBJ2-3; weak D call: TRBD2 (7 bases). Germline-derived CDR1 and CDR2 are SGHDT and YYEEEE. The CDR3 length is 14 residues. The V end was cut by 0 bases, the J end by 4 bases, with 9 bases between. The CDR3 sequence: CASSLGGGSDTQYF. In DNA, the CDR3 is TGTGCCAGCAGCTTGGGGGGGGGCTCAGATACGCAGTATTTT.